Listed here are 21 T cell receptor beta chains from one sample, sequenced in a study of control samples from healthy donors and cancer patients. Clones were sequenced by immunoSEQ multiplex PCR, and TCRdb holds only the in-frame ones, with some missing. The profile shows around 190,000 clones, around 94% of them singletons. Sequenced sample: blood. The receptors originated from a man under 40 in good health.

J is TRBJ1-1 and V is TRBV29-1, with 7 bases matching TRBD1. CDR3 length: 13 amino acids. Germline CDR1 reads SQVTM; CDR2 reads ANQGSEA. With 7 bases clipped from V and 2 bases from J, the junction kept 7 bases outside the gene matches. CDR3 protein: CSASRDRNTEAFF. The CDR3 bases are TGCAGCGCCTCCCGGGACAGAAACACTGAAGCTTTCTTT.

The chain recombines TRBV3-1 (or the pseudogene TRBV3-2) with TRBJ1-1, with a weak D call TRBD1 (5 bases). The V end was cut by 3 bases, the J end by 1 base, with 15 bases between. Germline assignment: CDR1 LGHDT and CDR2 YNNKEL (reference sequence). CDR3 size: 16 residues. Written as DNA, the CDR3 is TGTGCCAGCAGCCAGTGGGGCGGTGAACAGAACACTGAAGCTTTCTTT. Protein product: CASSQWGGEQNTEAFF.

CDR3 nucleotide sequence: TGTGCCAGTAGTATCTCGGGACAGGCCTACAATGAGCAGTTCTTC. Translated: CASSISGQAYNEQFF. This chain uses TRBV19 with TRBJ2-1, with TRBD1 matching 8 bases. Germline trimming cut 3 bases from V and 2 bases from J; bases unmatched to any gene: 3. The CDR3 totals 15 residues. CDR1 and CDR2 from the germline V gene are LNHDA and SQIVND (reference sequence).

The gene calls are TRBV19 and TRBJ1-1; D remains ambiguous. Trimming took off 5 bases at V and 3 bases at J, with 4 bases between the two ends. The CDR3 extends over 11 amino acids. Germline values: CDR1 LNHDA, CDR2 SQIVND (reference sequence). The CDR3 spells CASSRYTEAFF. The CDR3 coding sequence is TGTGCCAGTAGTCGATACACTGAAGCTTTCTTT.

A single count supports this clone. This chain joins TRBV14 and TRBJ2-2; D not resolved. This CDR3 spans 12 amino acids. Germline V gene sequence: CDR1 SGHDN, CDR2 FVKESK. Between the trimmed V and J ends, which lost 3 bases and 6 bases, there was a span of 5 bases. The CDR3 DNA is TGTGCCAGCAGCCAGGGGTCCGGGGAGCTGTTTTTT. Residues: CASSQGSGELFF. The variable domain in full, completed from reference TRBV14 and TRBJ2-2, reads EAGVTQFPSHSVIEKGQTVTLRCDPISGHDNLYWYRRVMGKEIKFLLHFVKESKQDESGMPNNRFLAERTGGTYSTLKVQPAELEDSGVYFCASSQGSGELFFGEGSRLTVL.

V and J are TRBV5-5 and TRBJ2-7; 8 bases map to TRBD1. The CDR3 consists of 16 residues. The V segment lost 2 bases and the J segment 4 bases; nucleotides outside the gene matches: 11. Looked up from germline, CDR1 is SGHKS and CDR2 is YYEKEE (reference sequence). The CDR3 spells CASSFSTARGLYEQYF. The CDR3 nucleotides read TGTGCCAGCAGCTTCTCCACGGCCAGGGGGCTTTACGAGCAGTACTTC.

V and J are TRBV11-3 and TRBJ1-1; D gene ambiguous. Trimming removed 1 base from V and 0 bases from J, with 12 bases in between. The CDR3 consists of 16 residues. Germline CDR1 SGHNT, CDR2 YENEEA. CDR3 residues: CASSLGGLVMNTEAFF. CDR3 sequence (DNA): TGTGCCAGCAGCTTAGGAGGGCTGGTGATGAACACTGAAGCTTTCTTT.

The J gene is TRBJ2-2, the V gene TRBV6-6; either TRBD1 or TRBD2 may supply D (6 bases each). CDR1 MNHNY and CDR2 SVGAGI come from the germline V gene (reference sequence). The V gene lost 0 bases and the J gene lost 4 bases, with 12 bases spanning the gap. The CDR3 loop spans 16 amino acids. The CDR3 region is CASSYSRGDGTGELFF. The CDR3 DNA reads TGTGCCAGCAGTTACTCGAGGGGGGATGGCACCGGGGAGCTGTTTTTT.

The chain employs TRBV5-1 and TRBJ1-1; TRBD1 matches at 7 bases. The ends lost 4 bases at V and 1 base at J; junction bases unmatched: 19. Germline-derived CDR1 and CDR2 are SGHRS and YFSETQ. The CDR3 consists of 19 residues. CDR3 region: CASSPTIYLQGTSNTEAFF. CDR3 coding DNA: TGCGCCAGCAGCCCGACTATATACCTACAGGGGACCTCGAACACTGAAGCTTTCTTT.

The V and J genes are TRBV2 and TRBJ1-2; 8 bases map to TRBD1. V lost 6 bases, J lost 8 bases, and 8 bases stayed unmatched. Germline-derived CDR1 and CDR2 are SNHLY and FYNNEI. CDR3 length equals 13 residues. CDR3 sequence: CASRPGQGRGYTF. The CDR3 DNA sequence: TGTGCCAGCAGACCCGGACAGGGACGGGGCTACACCTTC.

The chain uses TRBV3-1 (or the pseudogene TRBV3-2) and TRBJ1-5; perhaps TRBD1 as D (6 bases). The length of the CDR3 is 17 residues. Deletions cut 0 bases from V and 2 bases from J, with 14 bases between. Germline assignment: CDR1 LGHDT and CDR2 YNNKEL (reference sequence). CDR3 amino acids: CASSQDMDSRGNQPQHF. The CDR3 DNA reads TGTGCCAGCAGCCAAGATATGGACAGTCGGGGCAATCAGCCCCAGCATTTT.

The rearrangement links TRBV5-6 to TRBJ1-6, with unresolved D. CDR3 length: 14 residues. Trimming left V 4 bases short and J 6 bases short, with 11 bases between. CDR1 SGHDT and CDR2 YYEEEE come from the germline V gene. The CDR3 region is CASSGRRVNSPLHF. CDR3 bases: TGTGCCAGCAGCGGAAGGAGGGTTAATTCACCCCTCCACTTT.

The V call is TRBV5-4, the J call TRBJ2-5, with 7 bases lining up with TRBD2. This CDR3 spans 18 amino acids. V trimming: 4 bases; J trimming: 4 bases; junction bases outside the gene matches: 19. Germline CDR1 reads SGHNT; CDR2 reads YYREEE (reference sequence). The CDR3 region is CASSHESGGRPRGETQYF. The CDR3 DNA sequence: TGTGCCAGCAGCCATGAATCGGGCGGGAGACCACGGGGAGAGACCCAGTACTTC.

The genes are TRBV3-1 (or the pseudogene TRBV3-2) and TRBJ1-2, with D possibly matching TRBD1 (6 bases). Per germline, CDR1 LGHDT and CDR2 YNNKEL (reference sequence). The CDR3 is 15 residues long. The V gene lost 0 bases and the J gene lost 4 bases, with 12 bases spanning the gap. The DNA of the CDR3 is TGTGCCAGCAGCCAAGAAGTGACAGGTATCTATGGCTACACCTTC. As protein: CASSQEVTGIYGYTF.

The V gene is TRBV7-6, the J gene TRBJ2-1, with TRBD2 as a possible D gene (5 bases). The germline V and J ends were trimmed by 1 base and 2 bases, with 12 bases remaining between them. Germline V CDR1 and CDR2: SGHVS, FNYEAQ. CDR3 length: 16 residues. Here the CDR3 reads CASSLVGEKAYNEQFF. Here the CDR3 DNA reads TGTGCCAGCAGCTTAGTTGGGGAGAAGGCCTACAATGAGCAGTTCTTC.

The V call is TRBV23-1, the J call TRBJ1-5; D not certain. TRBV23-1 carries the ORF label, with uncertain function. Trimming took off 3 bases at V and 0 bases at J, with 18 bases between the two ends. The CDR3 is 18 residues long. CDR3 in DNA: TGCGCCAGCAGTCAGCCCGCACCGGGAACTTATAGCAATCAGCCCCAGCATTTT. Residues: CASSQPAPGTYSNQPQHF.

The chain joins TRBV5-1 to TRBJ2-2, with D perhaps being TRBD1 or TRBD2 (5 bases each). The CDR3 sequence is 15 residues long. V gave up 6 bases and J gave up 5 bases, with 17 bases separating them. The germline V gene has CDR1 SGHRS and CDR2 YFSETQ. The CDR3 nucleotides read TGCGCCAGCACCTCGCGATCGGGGCGGACCGGGGAGCTGTTTTTT. Encoded protein: CASTSRSGRTGELFF.

V gene TRBV5-1 combines with J gene TRBJ2-3; the D gene is possibly TRBD2 (6 bases). Germline CDR1 reads SGHRS; CDR2 reads YFSETQ. V lost 5 bases to trimming and J lost 0 bases, with 13 bases between them. The length of the CDR3 is 15 residues. In DNA form, the CDR3 reads TGCGCCAGCAGTGTCGCGCGGGGAAGCACAGATACGCAGTATTTT. Its protein product is CASSVARGSTDTQYF.

The V gene is TRBV19, the J gene TRBJ1-2; 10 nucleotides line up with TRBD1. J was trimmed by 5 bases and V by 6 bases; bases with no gene match: 9. CDR3 size: 15 residues. Germline V gene sequence: CDR1 LNHDA, CDR2 SQIVND (reference sequence). The CDR3 DNA reads as TGTGCCAGTAGAGTGGAGACAGGGGGCTCGTATGGCTACACCTTC. It is translated as CASRVETGGSYGYTF.

The V call is TRBV3-1 (or the pseudogene TRBV3-2), the J call TRBJ2-3; D is perhaps TRBD1 or TRBD2 (5 bases each). The V end was cut by 1 base, the J end by 2 bases, with 7 bases between. The CDR3 loop spans 14 amino acids. Germline V gene lookup returns CDR1 LGHDT and CDR2 YNNKEL (reference sequence). The CDR3 DNA follows: TGTGCCAGCAGCCAAGGGGGGTACACAGATACGCAGTATTTT. Translating it yields CASSQGGYTDTQYF.

A remark on this clone: Distinct nucleotide sequences in the sample also encode this CDR3. The chain is built from TRBV7-2 and TRBJ1-6, with 8 bases matching TRBD1. V was pared by 1 base and J by 9 bases, with 2 bases of the junction left unmatched. Germline V gene sequence: CDR1 SGHTA, CDR2 FQGNSA. This CDR3 spans 14 amino acids. In DNA form, the CDR3 reads TGTGCCAGCAGCTTAGGTACAGGGGGTTCACCCCTCCACTTT. Translated: CASSLGTGGSPLHF.